The text below deals with one T cell receptor (beta chain). Its antigen is still unknown. Some clones are missing from TCRdb's copy, which holds only in-frame ones; the method was immunoSEQ multiplex PCR. The sample lists some 47,000 clones; about 70% were seen once. Cultured cells yielded isolated CD4+ T cells after 10 days. All participants had two doses of either the BNT162b2 or mRNA-1273 vaccine. The entry originates in a study of vaccination effects on CD4 cells after COVID-19. Study overall: After the second dose, samples were taken at median day 72. Each well held some 2.2 million PBMC cultured with 7.5 to 10 ug/ml peptides and 9.5 to 10 IU/ml IL-2.

CDR3 length: 13 amino acids. Trimming cost V 2 bases and J 1 base, with 5 bases left between them. Germline V gene data show CDR1 as GTSNPN and CDR2 as SVGIG (reference sequence). The TCR originated in a human donor who received a COVID-19 vaccine. The rearrangement links TRBV30 to TRBJ2-2; D gene unclear. This specimen consisted of CD4+ T cells from PBMCs cultured without peptide, obtained after COVID-19 vaccination. CDR3 coding DNA: TGTGCCTGGAGTACCGGGAACACCGGGGAGCTGTTTTTT. It yields the protein CAWSTGNTGELFF.